The clone carrying this T cell receptor beta chain turned up a few times. Profiling relied on immunoSEQ multiplex PCR, and the TCRdb table lists in-frame clones only, not all of them. The sample carries over 35,000 clones, about 92% recorded once. The data originate from a study of T cell changes during pregnancy in multiple sclerosis. CDR1 SGHDN and CDR2 FVKESK come from the germline V gene. There are 15 residues in the CDR3. V trimming: 1 base; J trimming: 3 bases; junction bases outside the gene matches: 3. The clonotype originates from a female donor with multiple sclerosis, enrolled in a pregnancy study. The chain joins TRBV14 to TRBJ2-3; 8 bases line up with TRBD2. The sequences come from CD8+ T cells from peripheral blood mononuclear cells, collected in the first trimester of pregnancy. The CDR3 DNA is TGTGCCAGCAGCCAAGGCAGCGGGGGAACAGATACGCAGTATTTT. It translates to CASSQGSGGTDTQYF. Full variable domain (missing parts from reference TRBV14 and TRBJ2-3): EAGVTQFPSHSVIEKGQTVTLRCDPISGHDNLYWYRRVMGKEIKFLLHFVKESKQDESGMPNNRFLAERTGGTYSTLKVQPAELEDSGVYFCASSQGSGGTDTQYFGPGTRLTVL.